This T cell receptor (beta chain) is from a study of cytomegalovirus exposure and HLA in healthy donors. Whole-study findings and limits: The classifier, whose performance was assessed in both the original and validation cohorts, reportedly diagnosed cytomegalovirus status with high specificity and sensitivity. There were a few CMV-associated chains whose specificity for CMV antigens was confirmed in vitro. V- and J-gene trimming of TCR beta was linked (in a later analysis) to a missense DCLRE1C variant.

The PCR contained 60 Vbeta and 13 Jbeta primers. The data were produced by immunoSEQ multiplex PCR, yet TCRdb's version contains in-frame clones alone and is incomplete. The clone table shows about 200,000 clones, with the ten largest holding roughly 0.74%. A note on this clone: Antigen specificity is unknown.

The V gene's germline CDR1 is MGHRA and CDR2 YSYEKL. The length of the CDR3 is 13 residues. Deletions cut 2 bases from V and 7 bases from J, with 9 bases between. The sample was PBMCs. V and J are TRBV4-1 and TRBJ1-3; D gene uncertain. The receptor was isolated from a boy under 18 in good health and CMV-seronegative. The CDR3 region has the DNA TGCGCCAGCAGCCAACTTTTACTGAACACCATATATTTT. Its protein is CASSQLLLNTIYF.